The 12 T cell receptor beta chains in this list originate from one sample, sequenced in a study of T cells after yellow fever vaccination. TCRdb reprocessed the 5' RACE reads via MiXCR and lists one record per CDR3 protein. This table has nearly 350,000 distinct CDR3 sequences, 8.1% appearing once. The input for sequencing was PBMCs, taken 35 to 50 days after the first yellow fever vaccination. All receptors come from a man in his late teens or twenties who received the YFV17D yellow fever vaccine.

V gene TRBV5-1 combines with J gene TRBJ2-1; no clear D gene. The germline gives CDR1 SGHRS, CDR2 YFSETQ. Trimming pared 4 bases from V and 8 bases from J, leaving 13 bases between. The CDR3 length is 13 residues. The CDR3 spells CASSPTVGYEQFF. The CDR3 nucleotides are TGCGCCAGCAGCCCAACGGTCGGGTATGAGCAGTTCTTC.

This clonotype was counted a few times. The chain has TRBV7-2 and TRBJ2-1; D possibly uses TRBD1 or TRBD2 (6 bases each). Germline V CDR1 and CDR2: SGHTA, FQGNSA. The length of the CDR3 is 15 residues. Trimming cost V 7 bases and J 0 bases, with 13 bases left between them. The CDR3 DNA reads TGTGCCAGCACGAGGGGGGCGTCCTCCTACAATGAGCAGTTCTTC. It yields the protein CASTRGASSYNEQFF. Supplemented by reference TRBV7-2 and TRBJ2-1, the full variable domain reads GAGVSQSPSNKVTEKGKDVELRCDPISGHTALYWYRQSLGQGLEFLIYFQGNSAPDKSGLPSDRFSAERTGGSVSTLTIQRTQQEDSAVYLCASTRGASSYNEQFFGPGTRLTVL.

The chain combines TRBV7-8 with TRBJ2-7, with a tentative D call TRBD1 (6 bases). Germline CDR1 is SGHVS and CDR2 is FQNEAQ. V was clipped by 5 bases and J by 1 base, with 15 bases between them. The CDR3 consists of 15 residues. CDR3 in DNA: TGTGCCAGCAGCCTAAGGGGACATCGATCCTACGAGCAGTACTTC. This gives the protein CASSLRGHRSYEQYF.

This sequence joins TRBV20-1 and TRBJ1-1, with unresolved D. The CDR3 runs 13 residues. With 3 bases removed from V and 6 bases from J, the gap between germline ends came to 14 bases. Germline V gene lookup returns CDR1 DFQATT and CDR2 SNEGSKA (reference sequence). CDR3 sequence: CSASVGTGAEAFF. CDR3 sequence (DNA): TGCAGTGCTAGTGTCGGAACCGGGGCTGAAGCTTTCTTT.

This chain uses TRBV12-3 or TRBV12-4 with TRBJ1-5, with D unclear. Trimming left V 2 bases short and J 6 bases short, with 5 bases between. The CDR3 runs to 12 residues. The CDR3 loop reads CASSLSSQPQHF. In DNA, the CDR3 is TGTGCCAGCAGTTTAAGCTCTCAGCCCCAGCATTTT.

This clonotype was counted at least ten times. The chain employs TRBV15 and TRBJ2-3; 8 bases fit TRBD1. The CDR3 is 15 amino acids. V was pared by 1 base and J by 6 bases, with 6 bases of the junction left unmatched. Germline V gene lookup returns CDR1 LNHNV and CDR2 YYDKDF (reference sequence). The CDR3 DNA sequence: TGTGCCACCAGCAGAGGAAGAGCAGGGGGCGATACGCAGTATTTT. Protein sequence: CATSRGRAGGDTQYF.

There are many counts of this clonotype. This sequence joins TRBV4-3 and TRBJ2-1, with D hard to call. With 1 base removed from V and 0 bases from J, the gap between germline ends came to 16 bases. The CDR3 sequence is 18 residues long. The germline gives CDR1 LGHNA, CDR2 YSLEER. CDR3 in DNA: TGCGCCAGCAGCCAAGGGCCGGATGGGTCAAGCTCCTACAATGAGCAGTTCTTC. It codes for CASSQGPDGSSSYNEQFF.

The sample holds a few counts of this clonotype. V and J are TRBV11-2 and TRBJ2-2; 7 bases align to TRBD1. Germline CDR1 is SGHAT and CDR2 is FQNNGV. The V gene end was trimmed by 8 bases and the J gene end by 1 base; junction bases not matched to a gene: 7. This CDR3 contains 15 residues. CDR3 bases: TGTGCCAGCGCGACCGGGACAGTGAACACCGGGGAGCTGTTTTTT. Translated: CASATGTVNTGELFF. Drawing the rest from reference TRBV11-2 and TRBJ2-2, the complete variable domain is EAGVAQSPRYKIIEKRQSVAFWCNPISGHATLYWYQQILGQGPKLLIQFQNNGVVDDSQLPKDRFSAERLKGVDSTLKIQPAKLEDSAVYLCASATGTVNTGELFFGEGSRLTVL.

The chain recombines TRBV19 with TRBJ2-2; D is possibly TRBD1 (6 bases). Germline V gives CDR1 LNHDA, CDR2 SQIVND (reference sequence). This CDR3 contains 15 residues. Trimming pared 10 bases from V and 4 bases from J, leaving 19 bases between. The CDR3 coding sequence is TGTGCCACCCGACGAACAGGGAAGAGCACCGGGGAGCTGTTTTTT. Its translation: CATRRTGKSTGELFF.

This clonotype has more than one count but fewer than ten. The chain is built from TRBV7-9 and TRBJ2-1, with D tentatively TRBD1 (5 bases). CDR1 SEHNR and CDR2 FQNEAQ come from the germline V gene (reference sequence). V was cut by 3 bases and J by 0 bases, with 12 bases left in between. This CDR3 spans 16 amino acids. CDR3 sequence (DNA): TGTGCCAGCAGCTTGGGGCAGTCCAGCTCCTACAATGAGCAGTTCTTC. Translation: CASSLGQSSSYNEQFF.

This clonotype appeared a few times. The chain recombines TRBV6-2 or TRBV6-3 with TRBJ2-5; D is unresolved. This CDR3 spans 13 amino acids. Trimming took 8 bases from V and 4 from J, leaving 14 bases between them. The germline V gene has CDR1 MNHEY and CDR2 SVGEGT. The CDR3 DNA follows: TGTGCCAGCCACCTGACTTTCCTAGAGACCCAGTACTTC. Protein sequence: CASHLTFLETQYF.

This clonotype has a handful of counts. Written as DNA, the CDR3 is TGTGCCATCAGATTTGGACAAACTGAAGCTTTCTTT. Translating gives CAIRFGQTEAFF. The chain couples TRBV10-3 to TRBJ1-1, with D possibly TRBD1 on 5 matching bases. The CDR3 is 12 residues long. CDR1 ENHRY and CDR2 SYGVKD come from the germline V gene. V lost 6 bases to trimming and J lost 5 bases, with 10 bases between them.